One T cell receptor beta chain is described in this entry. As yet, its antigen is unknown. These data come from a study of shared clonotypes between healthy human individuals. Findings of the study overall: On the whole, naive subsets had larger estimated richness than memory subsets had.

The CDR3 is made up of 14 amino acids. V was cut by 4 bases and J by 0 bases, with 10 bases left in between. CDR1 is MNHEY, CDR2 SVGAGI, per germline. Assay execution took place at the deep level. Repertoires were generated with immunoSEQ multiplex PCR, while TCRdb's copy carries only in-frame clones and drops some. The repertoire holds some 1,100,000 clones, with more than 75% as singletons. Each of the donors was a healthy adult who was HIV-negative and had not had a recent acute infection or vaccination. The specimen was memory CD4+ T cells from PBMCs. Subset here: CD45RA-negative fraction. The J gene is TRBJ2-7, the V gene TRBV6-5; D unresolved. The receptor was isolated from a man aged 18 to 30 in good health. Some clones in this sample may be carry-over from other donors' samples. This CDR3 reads CASSSPGFSYEQYF. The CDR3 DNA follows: TGTGCCAGCAGTTCCCCAGGTTTCTCCTACGAGCAGTACTTC.